The rows below give T cell receptor beta chains drawn from one sample of a study of cytomegalovirus exposure and HLA in healthy donors. This table comes from immunoSEQ multiplex PCR, and its TCRdb copy is limited to in-frame clones, with some not included. This sample has fewer than 90,000 clones; less than 96% occur once, and the top ten carry about 1.6%. Sequenced material: PBMCs. The source is a man between 18 and 35 years old in good health and CMV-seropositive. The conserved cysteine and the conserved F or W are not part of the CDR3 here. Size values are once, few and many counts, or a class for expanded clones, and some rows have none.

V,size,CDR3
TRBV19,.,ASSAGLNTEAF
TRBV19,.,ASSMSWLAVYEQY
TRBV9,.,ASSALPGLVTGELF
TRBV27,.,ASSQTSGSGETQY
TRBV27,.,ASIGRSTDTQY
TRBV7-3,.,ASSLWTGPYEQY
TRBV27,.,ASSQYRGRAVYEQY
TRBV5-5,once,ASSLGGSMVNEQF
TRBV5-1,.,ASSGGQESPEQY
TRBV14,once,ASSQEPWRKPSYEQY
TRBV2,.,ASSPGSDNYGYT
TRBV19,.,ARPEGGTGELF
TRBV30,.,AWSGRRGSYNSPLH
TRBV5-6,.,ASSFMERGGLF
TRBV5-1,.,ASSLEEVQY
TRBV9,once,ASSVGQDYGYT
TRBV7-6,.,ASSATGFGYEQY
TRBV13,.,ASSSTPGLAGAGELF
TRBV30,.,AWSEGGGRTNEKLF
TRBV5-4,.,ASSRDNSGELF
TRBV27,.,ASWEGGNTGELF
TRBV6-5,.,ASSYSRSTGELF
TRBV7-6,.,ASSLGELRNNRGFETQY
TRBV10-2,.,ASLGPRLAREQY
TRBV7-9,.,ASSPKADRGTQY
TRBV30,.,AWSSSTGNYGYT
TRBV5-1,.,ASSPGTSTDTQY
TRBV14,.,ASSQRTPGAYEQY
TRBV6-5,.,ASSGGSYEQF
TRBV6-4,.,ASREQGDTEAF
TRBV13,.,ASGGWDNSYEQY
TRBV6-1,.,ASSEARDSQPQH
TRBV27,once,ASSLGQGAPEAF
TRBV15,.,ATTPVRGNTEAF
TRBV6-5,.,ASRLPGGTDTQY
TRBV5-1,.,ASSLTGDNEKLF
TRBV7-8,.,ASSSGGVDLNYEQY
TRBV6-4,.,ASSDGQGAETQY
TRBV6-1,.,ASRVTLNTEAF
TRBV14,.,ASSQDGASPGYT
TRBV5-5,.,ASSLSAENTEAF
TRBV18,.,ASSPGLAGSYNEQF
TRBV5-1,.,ASSLGGGYNEQF
TRBV7-7,.,ASSRGGSGDEQF
TRBV29-1,.,SVGEGAGETQY
TRBV29-1,once,SVEKGMYTEAF
TRBV2,.,ASSEVGGNTEAF
TRBV6-4,.,ASSDSGGGSDEQF
TRBV7-9,.,ASSPTTRLAGEETQY
TRBV28,.,ASSLPTTGTEAF
TRBV9,.,ASSPSLQAKEKLF
TRBV11-2,once,ASSLPVAGTLGNEQY
TRBV5-1,.,ASSYGTVGTDTQY
TRBV5-1,.,ASSTGLYSYNEQF
TRBV20-1,.,SGFRGEQY